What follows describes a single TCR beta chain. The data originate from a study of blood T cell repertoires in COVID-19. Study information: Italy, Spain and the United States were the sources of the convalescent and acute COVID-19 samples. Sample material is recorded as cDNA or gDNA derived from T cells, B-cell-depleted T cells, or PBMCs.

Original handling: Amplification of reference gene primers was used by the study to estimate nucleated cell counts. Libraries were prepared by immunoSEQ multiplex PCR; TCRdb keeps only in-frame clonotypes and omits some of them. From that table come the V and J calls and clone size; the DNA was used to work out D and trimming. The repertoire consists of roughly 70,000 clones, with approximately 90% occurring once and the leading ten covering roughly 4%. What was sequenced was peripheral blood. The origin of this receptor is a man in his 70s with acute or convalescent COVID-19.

CDR3 coding DNA: TGTGCCAGCAGCGGGACTAGCGGGGGGGCCCTGTGGGAGCAGTACTTC. It encodes CASSGTSGGALWEQYF. This chain joins TRBV9 and TRBJ2-7; 15 bases are shared with TRBD2. Germline values: CDR1 SGDLS, CDR2 YYNGEE. The CDR3 is made up of 16 amino acids. V lost 3 bases, J lost 7 bases, and 8 bases stayed unmatched.